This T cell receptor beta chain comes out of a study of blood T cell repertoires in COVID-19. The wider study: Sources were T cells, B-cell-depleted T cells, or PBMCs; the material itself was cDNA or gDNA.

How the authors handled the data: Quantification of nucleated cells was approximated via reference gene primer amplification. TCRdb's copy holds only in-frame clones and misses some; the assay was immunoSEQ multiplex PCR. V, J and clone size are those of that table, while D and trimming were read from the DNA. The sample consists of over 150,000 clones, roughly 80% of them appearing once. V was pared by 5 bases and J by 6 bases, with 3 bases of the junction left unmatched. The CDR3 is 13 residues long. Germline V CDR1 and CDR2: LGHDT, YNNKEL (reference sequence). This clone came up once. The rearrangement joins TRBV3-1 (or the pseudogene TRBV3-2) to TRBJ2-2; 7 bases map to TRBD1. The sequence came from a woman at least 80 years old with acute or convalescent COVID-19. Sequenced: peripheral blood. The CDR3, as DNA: TGTGCCAGCAGCGACAGGGTCGCCGGGGAGCTGTTTTTT. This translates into CASSDRVAGELFF.